The present T cell receptor (beta chain) was sequenced within a study of neoadjuvant anti-PD-1 for oral cavity cancer (dated by TCRdb to the early 2020s). With regard to the full study: Before undergoing curative-intent surgical resection, most patients got three to four biweekly nivolumab doses at 3 mg/kg. For patients who did not progress, a fourth nivolumab dose was given around day 43, followed by definitive surgical resection on days 50-56. Responders were defined as patients with complete response, partial response or stable disease by RECIST 1.1; non-responders were defined as patients with progression. There were about a dozen patients in the parent correlative cohort, and the response rate was less than 40%. Overall study results and their limits: Higher pretreatment blood Treg/Th17 ratios correlated with higher pretreatment blood TCRbeta clonality and lower post-treatment tumor TCRbeta clonality. After neoadjuvant nivolumab, non-responders showed significantly higher T cell clonality (Gini index) in PBMCs than responders did. The TCR analyses had only a few patients in each response group, and the authors called for validation in larger cohorts.

In the germline V gene, CDR1 corresponds to SGHAT and CDR2 to FQNNGV. Taken from cysteine to phenylalanine, the CDR3 has 16 residues. The CDR3 DNA has 48 bases and is translated from base 1. The V end gives up 1 base and the J end 8 bases, leaving 7 bases in the junction not matched to a gene. The time point label, as the study defines it: before neoadjuvant nivolumab. None of the patients had received prior systemic or radiation treatment, and all were newly diagnosed with stage II-IVA oral cavity squamous cell carcinoma. The cohort was made up of patients with locally advanced, HPV-negative oral cavity squamous cell carcinoma. No culture maintenance or expansion was done, as the peripheral blood mononuclear cells went straight to analysis. The samples were obtained from a longitudinal correlative study of a single-arm phase II trial testing neoadjuvant nivolumab in oral cavity squamous cell carcinoma. Genomic DNA-based TCRbeta sequencing was performed on subject-matched pre- and post-treatment PBMCs and tumors from three responders and three non-responders. Peripheral blood mononuclear cells were drawn once before nivolumab treatment and a second time after treatment, when surgery took place. The Maxwell RSC DNA from Cells kit was used to isolate genomic DNA from PBMCs.

Comments on this clone: No antigen is known for it. The sample holds no much larger clone one base away, and base qualities are not on file.

For deep sequencing, PBMC libraries mostly used around 0.45 ug of input genomic DNA, with six replicates for each sample. TCRbeta libraries were prepared with the immunoSEQ hsTCRbeta kit according to the manufacturer's instructions. The completed libraries were mixed into a single pool at 3 nM, then sequenced with an Illumina NovaSeq 6000 S4 flow cell. As for how the authors treated the data: The immunoSEQ Analyzer handled quality control and preprocessing of the raw data. The analysis was restricted to productive rearrangements, with each unique CDR3 amino acid sequence defining a clonotype. Repertoire clonality was estimated as the Gini-Simpson index, which was calculated using the R package tcR. Gini indices were compared with Student's t test, and associations with tumor size change were assessed by Pearson correlation. In its TCRdb copy, this immuneACCESS table keeps in-frame sequences only and misses some clones. Where compared with another copy, unresolved V genes explain less than half of these, and the others have no known cause. V and J calls and clone size are copied from that table; D and trimming were computed from the DNA. Recorded for this sample are more than 50,000 clones; more than 60% of them occurred a single time. The top ten clones comprise approximately 2.8% of the sample.

The sample in question was PBMCs, obtained before nivolumab (anti-PD-1) treatment. This chain joins TRBV11-2 to TRBJ2-4; TRBD2 lines up with 11 middle nucleotides. The origin of this receptor is a person aged 40 to 85 with oral cavity squamous cell carcinoma. The DNA reads as follows: TGTGCCAGCAGCTTAGCGGGTAGCGGGGGGGCATACATTCAGTACTTC. The translation is CASSLAGSGGAYIQYF.